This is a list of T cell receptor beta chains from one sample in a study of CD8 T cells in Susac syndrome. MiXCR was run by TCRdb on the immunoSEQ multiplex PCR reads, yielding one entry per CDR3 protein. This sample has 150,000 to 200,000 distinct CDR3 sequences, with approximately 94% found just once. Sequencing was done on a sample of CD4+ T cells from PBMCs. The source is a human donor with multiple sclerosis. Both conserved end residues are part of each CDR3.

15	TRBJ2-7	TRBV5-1	CASSLGTGQGTEQYF
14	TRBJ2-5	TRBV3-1	CASSRRSGKETQYF
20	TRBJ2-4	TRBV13	CASSLREGTSGQIGRNIQYF
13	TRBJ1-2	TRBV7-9	CASSPDRGRGYTF
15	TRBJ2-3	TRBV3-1	CASSLAGVSGDTQYF
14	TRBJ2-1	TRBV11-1	CASKTGPNRDEQFF
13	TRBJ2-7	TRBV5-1	CASSEGQADEQYF
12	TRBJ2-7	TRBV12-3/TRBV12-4	CASSLAPGEQYF
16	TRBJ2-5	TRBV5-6	CASTRQGADLRETQYF
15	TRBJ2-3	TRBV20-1	CSATIAGSFTDTQYF
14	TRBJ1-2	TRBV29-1	CSVRAAGGQHGYTF
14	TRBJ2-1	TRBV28	CASSFRDYYNEQFF
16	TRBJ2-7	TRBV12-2	CASRLVPRTSGYEQYF
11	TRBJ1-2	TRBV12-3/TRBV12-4	CADSDLRGYTF
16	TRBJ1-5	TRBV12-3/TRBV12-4	CASSPRLEGSNQPQHF
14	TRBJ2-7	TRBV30	CAWCSGGGSYEQYF
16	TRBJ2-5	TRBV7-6	CASSQPGQGSGETQYF
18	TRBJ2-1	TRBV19	CASSIELPGSGTYNEQFF
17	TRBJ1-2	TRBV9	CASSVGSGISDNYGYTF
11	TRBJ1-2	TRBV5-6	CASSRVLGYTF
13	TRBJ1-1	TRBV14	CASSQQLSTEAFF
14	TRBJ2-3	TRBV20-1	CSARQGSLTDTQYF
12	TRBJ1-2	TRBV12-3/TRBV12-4	CASSSTGYGYTF
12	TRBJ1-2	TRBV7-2	CASSLDRAGYTF
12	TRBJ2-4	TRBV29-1	CSVAQGSNIQYF